This TCR beta chain was found in a study of blood T cell repertoires in COVID-19. About the research overall: Sites in the United States, Italy and Spain provided acute and convalescent COVID-19 samples. The analysed material was cDNA or gDNA that came from T cells, B-cell-depleted T cells, or PBMCs.

This CDR3 has 13 residues. CDR1 SGHDN and CDR2 FVKESK come from the germline V gene. V lost 4 bases to trimming and J lost 0 bases, with 6 bases between them. In the original analysis: Nucleated cell number was recorded as an estimate derived from reference gene primer amplification. Sequencing was performed with immunoSEQ multiplex PCR; in TCRdb, only in-frame clones are kept and a portion is missing. D and trimming were read from the DNA, whereas the V and J calls and clone size are those reported in that table. The sample has about 55,000 clones, 82% seen once; the top ten hold around 5.9%. This receptor was identified in a human donor in a cohort sampled during active or convalescent COVID-19. Input material: peripheral blood. The V gene is TRBV14, the J gene TRBJ1-1; D gene ambiguous. CDR3 residues: CASSPRVNTEAFF. The CDR3, as DNA: TGTGCCAGCAGCCCGCGGGTGAACACTGAAGCTTTCTTT.